The next 23 T cell receptor beta chains were all read from a single sample in a study of blood T cell repertoires in COVID-19. Profiling relied on immunoSEQ multiplex PCR, and the TCRdb table lists in-frame clones only, not all of them. The sample carries some 120,000 clones, 70% to 90% recorded once. The sequencing input was peripheral blood. Receptor source: a woman in her forties or fifties with acute or convalescent COVID-19.

A few counts support this clone. The chain links TRBV5-4 to TRBJ1-2; TRBD1 is a possible D gene (6 bases). V gave up 7 bases and J gave up 2 bases, with 24 bases separating them. The CDR3 consists of 17 residues. CDR1 SGHNT and CDR2 YYREEE come from the germline V gene (reference sequence). CDR3 DNA: TGTGCCAGCTCCGAGACTTTGGGGCAGGGGATAAACTATGGCTACACCTTC. This translates into CASSETLGQGINYGYTF.

The rearrangement links TRBV7-3 to TRBJ1-1; a weak D match, TRBD1 (5 bases). The CDR3 is made up of 13 amino acids. CDR1 and CDR2 from the germline V gene are SGHTA and FQGTGA. Trimming removed 2 bases at V and 6 bases at J, with 10 bases between. The CDR3 DNA is TGTGCCAGCAGCTTATTTCGGGGGGCTGAAGCTTTCTTT. Translated, it gives CASSLFRGAEAFF. Together with reference TRBV7-3 and TRBJ1-1, the CDR3 gives the full variable domain: GAGVSQTPSNKVTEKGKYVELRCDPISGHTALYWYRQSLGQGPEFLIYFQGTGAADDSGLPNDRFFAVRPEGSVSTLKIQRTERGDSAVYLCASSLFRGAEAFFGQGTRLTVV.

This clone showed up just a few times. The chain links TRBV6-1 to TRBJ1-2; D ambiguous. The CDR3 spans 20 residues. Germline CDR1 MNHNS, CDR2 SASEGT. V was cut by 0 bases and J by 0 bases, with 23 bases left in between. The CDR3 nucleotides read TGTGCCAGCAGTGAAGCGCGATTCTTTGATAACAGACTAACTAACTATGGCTACACCTTC. It translates to CASSEARFFDNRLTNYGYTF.

In this sample, this clone turned up a few times. The chain carries TRBV5-1 and TRBJ2-5; 7 nucleotides match TRBD2. Looked up from germline, CDR1 is SGHRS and CDR2 is YFSETQ. The CDR3 sequence is 16 residues long. With 2 bases clipped from V and 0 bases from J, the junction kept 7 bases outside the gene matches. The CDR3 coding sequence is TGCGCCAGCAGCTTAACTCGCGGGGGTAACCAAGAGACCCAGTACTTC. Encoded protein: CASSLTRGGNQETQYF.

The V call is TRBV4-2, the J call TRBJ1-4; D is ambiguous. Germline loops: CDR1 LGHNA, CDR2 YNFKEQ. V lost 4 bases to trimming and J lost 8 bases, with 14 bases between them. The CDR3 consists of 14 residues. The CDR3 sequence is CASSPSRSEEKLFF. In DNA, the CDR3 is TGTGCCAGCAGCCCCTCTAGGTCGGAGGAAAAACTGTTTTTT.

The chain has TRBV28 and TRBJ1-1, with 10 bases lining up with TRBD1. The CDR3 has 16 amino acids. V gave up 5 bases and J gave up 1 base; unmatched junction bases: 7. The germline V gene has CDR1 MDHEN and CDR2 SYDVKM. The CDR3 bases are TGTGCCAGCAGTCTCCCGGGACAGGGGAAGAACACTGAAGCTTTCTTT. It yields the protein CASSLPGQGKNTEAFF. Full variable domain (remainder filled in from reference TRBV28 and TRBJ1-1): DVKVTQSSRYLVKRTGEKVFLECVQDMDHENMFWYRQDPGLGLRLIYFSYDVKMKEKGDIPEGYSVSREKKERFSLILESASTNQTSMYLCASSLPGQGKNTEAFFGQGTRLTVV.

J is TRBJ1-1 and V is TRBV20-1; D is unclear. Germline CDR1 is DFQATT and CDR2 is SNEGSKA (reference sequence). V was clipped by 6 bases and J by 0 bases, with 5 bases between them. The CDR3 is 11 amino acids. This CDR3 is CSAPLNTEAFF. In nucleotides, the CDR3 is TGCAGTGCCCCGTTGAACACTGAAGCTTTCTTT.

V and J are TRBV18 and TRBJ1-6; TRBD1 matches at 10 bases. Losses at the gene ends were 5 bases for V and 10 bases for J; bases not matched to a gene: 5. The CDR3 length is 14 residues. From germline, CDR1 is KGHSH and CDR2 LQKENI. This chain's CDR3 is CASSGTGADSPLHF. The CDR3 region has the DNA TGTGCCAGCTCAGGGACAGGGGCGGACTCACCCCTCCACTTT.

The chain combines TRBV24-1 with TRBJ2-2; weak D call: TRBD1 (5 bases). Germline CDR1 is KGHDR and CDR2 is SFDVKD. The germline V and J ends were trimmed by 3 bases and 3 bases, with 10 bases remaining between them. This CDR3 spans 15 amino acids. The CDR3 DNA reads as TGTGCCACCAGTGATGGACATGCGTACACCGGGGAGCTGTTTTTT. Protein sequence: CATSDGHAYTGELFF.

V usage is TRBV5-1 and J usage is TRBJ2-7, with 15 bases aligning to TRBD2. Germline lookup yields CDR1 SGHRS and CDR2 YFSETQ. The CDR3 is 15 amino acids. V shed 3 bases, J shed 4 bases, and the junction held 2 bases outside the gene matches. CDR3 sequence reads: CASSSGTSGGYEQYF. CDR3 in DNA: TGCGCCAGCAGCTCCGGGACTAGCGGGGGGTACGAGCAGTACTTC. The full variable domain, rest sourced from reference TRBV5-1 and TRBJ2-7, is KAGVTQTPRYLIKTRGQQVTLSCSPISGHRSVSWYQQTPGQGLQFLFEYFSETQRNKGNFPGRFSGRQFSNSRSEMNVSTLELGDSALYLCASSSGTSGGYEQYFGPGTRLTVT.

V usage is TRBV19 and J usage is TRBJ2-7, with 7 bases matching TRBD2. The CDR3 has 15 amino acids. V lost 4 bases and J lost 5; bases outside the gene matches: 11. Germline values: CDR1 LNHDA, CDR2 SQIVND (reference sequence). This CDR3 is CASSTPGGEKNEQYF. The CDR3, as DNA: TGTGCCAGTAGTACCCCGGGGGGAGAAAAGAACGAGCAGTACTTC.

V is TRBV6-1 and J is TRBJ2-5; the D gene is possibly TRBD2 (5 bases). The CDR3 is 11 amino acids. Trimming left V 2 bases short and J 10 bases short, with 8 bases between. Germline CDR1 MNHNS, CDR2 SASEGT. The CDR3 nucleotides are TGTGCCAGCAGTGAACGCCGGGGCCAGTACTTC. The encoded protein is CASSERRGQYF.

V is TRBV2 and J is TRBJ2-5; 10 positions agree with TRBD1. After removal of 4 bases from V and 2 bases from J, the junction contained 7 bases not matched to a gene. CDR3 length: 16 amino acids. Germline V gene lookup returns CDR1 SNHLY and CDR2 FYNNEI. The CDR3 sequence is CASSGPRGQGQETQYF. In nucleotides, the CDR3 is TGTGCCAGCAGTGGGCCGCGGGGACAGGGGCAAGAGACCCAGTACTTC.

The chain carries TRBV14 and TRBJ2-3; 12 nucleotides match TRBD2. The CDR3 runs 15 residues. Germline CDR1 is SGHDN and CDR2 is FVKESK. With V trimmed by 5 bases and J by 5 bases, 5 bases remained unmatched. This CDR3 is CASSLLAGGRDTQYF. CDR3 DNA sequence: TGTGCCAGCAGCTTACTAGCGGGAGGACGAGATACGCAGTATTTT.

J is TRBJ2-2 and V is TRBV28; 8 bases map to TRBD1. This CDR3 is built from 16 residues. Germline trimming cut 2 bases from V and 2 bases from J; bases unmatched to any gene: 4. Germline loops: CDR1 MDHEN, CDR2 SYDVKM. CDR3 DNA sequence: TGTGCCAGCAGTTTAGGGCAGGGGGCTAACACCGGGGAGCTGTTTTTT. Residues: CASSLGQGANTGELFF.

This clone is a singleton in its sample. The gene calls are TRBV30 and TRBJ2-1; 13 nucleotides align to TRBD2. The V gene's germline CDR1 is GTSNPN and CDR2 SVGIG (reference sequence). The CDR3 has 16 residues. The V segment lost 4 bases and the J segment 4 bases; nucleotides outside the gene matches: 7. CDR3 loop: CAWTVGTSGTYNEQFF. CDR3 nucleotide sequence: TGTGCCTGGACGGTAGGGACTAGCGGGACTTACAATGAGCAGTTCTTC.

This clone was recorded a few times. This chain joins TRBV18 and TRBJ1-1; the D is unclear. The CDR3 runs to 14 residues. V dropped 10 bases and J dropped 1 base, with 16 bases sitting between them. CDR1 and CDR2 from the germline V gene are KGHSH and LQKENI. The CDR3 DNA follows: TGTGCCACCACACCTAACTCGGGGAACACTGAAGCTTTCTTT. Protein: CATTPNSGNTEAFF.

The chain carries TRBV5-1 and TRBJ2-3; 8 positions agree with TRBD2. This CDR3 comprises 15 residues. The germline CDR1 and CDR2 sequences are SGHRS and YFSETQ. The V segment lost 5 bases and the J segment 2 bases; nucleotides outside the gene matches: 7. The DNA of the CDR3 is TGCGCCAGCAGATACGGGAGGGCCGACACAGATACGCAGTATTTT. Translating gives CASRYGRADTDTQYF. Full variable domain (missing parts from reference TRBV5-1 and TRBJ2-3): KAGVTQTPRYLIKTRGQQVTLSCSPISGHRSVSWYQQTPGQGLQFLFEYFSETQRNKGNFPGRFSGRQFSNSRSEMNVSTLELGDSALYLCASRYGRADTDTQYFGPGTRLTVL.

The chain employs TRBV2 and TRBJ1-2; 7 bases line up with TRBD1. The CDR3 contains 18 residues. Germline trimming cut 6 bases from V and 1 base from J; bases unmatched to any gene: 17. Germline V gene sequence: CDR1 SNHLY, CDR2 FYNNEI. In DNA form, the CDR3 reads TGTGCCAGCAGGGGACAGCTCTTGACGTCCGCCTTTAACTATGGCTACACCTTC. As protein: CASRGQLLTSAFNYGYTF.

J is TRBJ2-2 and V is TRBV30; D is unclear. Deletions cut 2 bases from V and 3 bases from J, with 4 bases between. Germline V CDR1 and CDR2: GTSNPN, SVGIG (reference sequence). The CDR3 is 12 residues long. CDR3: CAWSRDTGELFF. The CDR3 DNA reads as TGTGCCTGGAGTCGGGACACCGGGGAGCTGTTTTTT. Full variable domain (outside the CDR3, taken from reference TRBV30 and TRBJ2-2): SQTIHQWPATLVQPVGSPLSLECTVEGTSNPNLYWYRQAAGRGLQLLFYSVGIGQISSEVPQNLSASRPQDRQFILSSKKLLLSDSGFYLCAWSRDTGELFFGEGSRLTVL.

This chain links TRBV27 with TRBJ1-1, with TRBD1 matching over 10 bases. V dropped 4 bases and J dropped 11; count of bases not matched to a gene: 7. CDR3 length equals 13 residues. From germline, CDR1 is MNHEY and CDR2 SMNVEV (reference sequence). The DNA for the CDR3 is TGTGCCAGCAGTTCGACCGGGACAGGGGTCGCTTTCTTT. Amino acids: CASSSTGTGVAFF.

V gene TRBV5-1 combines with J gene TRBJ2-1; 12 bases align to TRBD2. This CDR3 is 15 amino acids long. V lost 5 bases and J lost 0; bases outside the gene matches: 0. Germline V gene data show CDR1 as SGHRS and CDR2 as YFSETQ. CDR3 protein: CASRTSGGSYNEQFF. Written as DNA, the CDR3 is TGCGCCAGCAGGACTAGCGGGGGCTCCTACAATGAGCAGTTCTTC.

This clone was seen only a few times. The chain is built from TRBV27 and TRBJ1-5; D may be TRBD1 (6 bases). Germline loops: CDR1 MNHEY, CDR2 SMNVEV (reference sequence). Trimming removed 8 bases at V and 1 base at J, with 12 bases between. The CDR3 sequence is 14 residues long. The CDR3 reads CASRPGASNQPQHF. The CDR3 DNA sequence: TGTGCCAGCCGTCCAGGGGCCAGCAATCAGCCCCAGCATTTT.